This T cell receptor beta chain was captured in a study of shared clonotypes between healthy human individuals (dated by TCRdb to about 2020). Looking at the study overall: A couple of women and three men aged 18 to 49 years were included in the cohort. To estimate repertoire size and how much clonotype sharing occurs between individuals, the study deeply sequenced the blood TCR repertoires of 5 or 6 healthy adults. Each donor's leukapheresis produced roughly between roughly 0.9 and 8.9 billion PBMCs. For each donor, CD4 naive and CD4 memory were each run on three plates, CD8 naive on two plates, and CD8 memory on one plate. To increase sequencing depth and limit assay-specific biases, different laboratories used diverse techniques to prepare libraries and sequence TCR repertoires. The paper as a whole reports these results and caveats: Pairwise subsampling indicated that sequencing depth was expected to affect the degree of clonotype sharing among donors. Because the study included a small number of donors, the genetic and exposure-history diversity represented was limited. Only blood was sampled, and tissue TCR repertoires likely differ from those in blood. Naive subsets generally had larger estimated clonotype richness than memory subsets. Incomplete sequencing was indicated by rarefaction of sorted-subset datasets, despite the large sequencing depth. Clonotypes shared by all four sorted-subset donors showed higher generation probabilities than non-shared clonotypes. Sharing across several donors was observed for approximately 4.6% of naive CD4, 3.5% of naive CD8, 2% to 2.5% of memory CD4, and about 0.39% of memory CD8 clonotypes.

Using the deep immunoSEQ assay, multiplex PCR amplified TCR CDR3 regions from genomic DNA. Extracted genomic DNA from each cell subset was distributed evenly across all wells of several immunoSEQ 96-well plates, and each plate was treated as a replicate. For sorted subsets, 200 to 250 ng of genomic DNA, equivalent to around 31,000 T cell genomes, went into each replicate PCR. Purified libraries were measured with a Qubit 3.0 fluorometer, size-checked on a Bioanalyzer 2100, and measured again with the KAPA Library Quantification kit. Every immunoSEQ 96-well plate was sequenced on a dedicated single-read 150-cycle Illumina NextSeq 550 flow cell. In the authors' own workflow: Because the immunoSEQ output included only junctional sequences and no quality scores, the filtering could not be the same as the filtering used for full-length reads. To assign V/J genes and CDR3, sequences were annotated using PyIR, a Python wrapper for IgBLAST v1.9, with IMGT germline references. Reads were removed for weak V/J assignments (E-value above 1e-6), missing CDR3, stop codons, out-of-frame junctions, or ambiguous translated residues. V3J clonotypes were defined by identical inferred V gene, J gene, and CDR3 amino acid sequence. Percentage overlap between repertoires was calculated by dividing the number of shared unique clonotypes by the size of the smaller repertoire. Richness of each repertoire was evaluated using RTK rarefaction, the Chao1 estimator, and Recon v2.1 estimates of unobserved clonotypes. OLGA was used to compute generation probabilities for all TCRbeta clonotypes that the gDNA method yielded from a few donors. This is the immuneACCESS table as TCRdb keeps it, with only in-frame sequences that have V and J called. A part of the clones is gone; compared with another copy, unresolved V genes explain less than half, and the rest is unexplained. V and J calls and clone size are those listed in that table; D and trimming were worked out from the DNA. This sample gives roughly 2.2 million clones in total; around 90% of them show up just once. The top ten hold 0.3% to 0.4% of the sample.

Note on this clone: This clone's antigen is unknown. Base qualities are not at hand, and no much larger clone is one base apart.

Donors were healthy HIV-negative adults with no recently reported acute infections or vaccinations. Every donor was a Caucasian adult residing in Nashville, Tennessee, USA. CD4+ T cells were enriched by magnetic negative selection; naive cells were then positively selected on CD45RA, and the negative fraction formed the memory subset. Blood was obtained by leukapheresis, after which PBMCs were separated by Ficoll-Histopaque density gradient centrifugation and cryopreserved in liquid nitrogen vapor phase. Analytical flow cytometry was used to check the purity and quantity of every magnetically sorted T cell population. Genomic DNA was isolated from every sorted fraction and measured by UV absorbance on a Nanodrop 2000c. The CDR3 numbers 14 residues from cysteine through phenylalanine. Solely the CDR3 DNA is kept, with 42 bases framed from the first base. Relative to germline, V is missing 0 bases and J is missing 4 bases, with 1 base of the junction outside any gene match. The germline V gene specifies MDHEN as CDR1 and SYDVKM as CDR2.

The clonotype comes from a man between 18 and 29 years old in good health. Some clones in this sample may be carry-over from other donors' samples. Here the chain combines TRBV28 and TRBJ1-1, with TRBD1 identical over 8 junction bases. The sequencing sample was made of naive CD4+ T cells from PBMCs. The sample's cell subset or site label, in plain terms: CD45RA+ positively selected. This receptor carries the CDR3 CASSLWDRATEAFF. The DNA sequence is as follows: TGTGCCAGCAGTTTATGGGACAGGGCCACTGAAGCTTTCTTT.